One sample yielded the 28 T cell receptor beta chains listed below, sequenced in a study of blood T cell repertoires in COVID-19. The data were produced by immunoSEQ multiplex PCR, yet TCRdb's version contains in-frame clones alone and is incomplete. The table includes about 87,000 clones, around 91% detected once. The specimen was peripheral blood. These receptors came from a man aged 18 to 30 with COVID-19, enrolled during active disease.

This chain uses TRBV6-1 with TRBJ2-3, with TRBD1 identical over 8 bases. Germline V gives CDR1 MNHNS, CDR2 SASEGT. After removal of 3 bases from V and 6 bases from J, the junction contained 5 bases not matched to a gene. This CDR3 spans 14 amino acids. The CDR3 nucleotides read TGTGCCAGCAGTGAGAGCAGGGGGCCGGATACGCAGTATTTT. Its translation is CASSESRGPDTQYF.

This clone occurred once. V and J are TRBV19 and TRBJ2-7; D unresolved. The CDR3 runs 14 residues. The V end lost 2 bases, the J end lost 2 bases, and 10 bases lay between the germline ends. The germline V gene encodes CDR1 LNHDA and CDR2 SQIVND (reference sequence). CDR3 protein: CASSISQSAYEQYF. For the CDR3, the DNA is TGTGCCAGTAGTATAAGCCAAAGCGCCTACGAGCAGTACTTC.

The chain joins TRBV30 to TRBJ2-7; 8 bases match TRBD1. Germline lookup yields CDR1 GTSNPN and CDR2 SVGIG (reference sequence). Germline trimming cut 4 bases from V and 4 bases from J; bases unmatched to any gene: 6. The CDR3 runs 13 residues. CDR3 residues: CAWTPDREYEQYF. The CDR3 coding sequence is TGTGCCTGGACCCCGGACAGGGAATACGAGCAGTACTTC.

This chain joins TRBV6-2 or TRBV6-3 and TRBJ2-7, with D perhaps TRBD1 (6 bases). V was clipped by 4 bases and J by 5 bases, with 12 bases between them. Germline V gene sequence: CDR1 MNHEY, CDR2 SVGEGT. The CDR3 is 13 residues long. The CDR3 DNA reads TGTGCCAGCAGTTTCTCTTGGACAGACGAGCAGTACTTC. Its protein product is CASSFSWTDEQYF.

The V gene is TRBV7-9, the J gene TRBJ2-2; 10 nucleotides match TRBD1. After removal of 5 bases from V and 4 bases from J, the junction contained 10 bases not matched to a gene. This CDR3 has 17 amino acids. The germline gives CDR1 SEHNR, CDR2 FQNEAQ (reference sequence). CDR3 sequence reads: CASSPPGTGVSTGELFF. CDR3 coding DNA: TGTGCCAGCAGCCCACCCGGGACAGGGGTGAGCACCGGGGAGCTGTTTTTT.

The chain has TRBV6-6 and TRBJ2-7; D perhaps matches TRBD1 (5 bases). Germline-derived CDR1 and CDR2 are MNHNY and SVGAGI (reference sequence). V lost 2 bases and J lost 4, with 15 bases in between. This CDR3 comprises 15 residues. DNA of the CDR3: TGTGCCAGCAGTTACGCATGGGGCAGGGATTACGAGCAGTACTTC. Translated, it gives CASSYAWGRDYEQYF.

The chain is built from TRBV12-3 or TRBV12-4 and TRBJ2-3; D not certain. The CDR3 extends over 13 amino acids. V dropped 10 bases and J dropped 0 bases, with 11 bases sitting between them. As DNA, the CDR3 is TGTGCCACCTCGTATGGCAGCACAGATACGCAGTATTTT. It codes for CATSYGSTDTQYF.

This chain connects TRBV27 to TRBJ1-5; D gene ambiguous. CDR1 is MNHEY, CDR2 SMNVEV, per germline (reference sequence). This CDR3 is 17 amino acids long. V was pared by 0 bases and J by 2 bases, with 14 bases between. The CDR3 bases are TGTGCCAGCAGTTTATCTAAGTCGGGTGGTGGCAATCAGCCCCAGCATTTT. Protein: CASSLSKSGGGNQPQHF.

The J gene is TRBJ2-7, the V gene TRBV3-1 (or the pseudogene TRBV3-2); D is perhaps TRBD2 (6 bases). The CDR3 length is 16 residues. V lost 5 bases, J lost 3 bases, and 20 bases lay in between. Germline CDR1 is LGHDT and CDR2 is YNNKEL (reference sequence). CDR3 coding DNA: TGTGCCAGCAGCGCCAGGGACTGGGGGAGACGCTACGAGCAGTACTTC. It is translated as CASSARDWGRRYEQYF.

This clone has only a few counts. The V and J genes are TRBV5-1 and TRBJ2-3; 10 bases are shared with TRBD1. The J segment lost 4 bases and the V segment lost 0 bases, leaving 8 bases of the junction unmatched. Germline assignment: CDR1 SGHRS and CDR2 YFSETQ. The CDR3 has 17 residues. Here the CDR3 reads CASSLGSGDRGADTQYF. CDR3 nucleotide sequence: TGCGCCAGCAGCTTGGGCTCCGGGGACAGGGGTGCAGATACGCAGTATTTT.

The rearrangement joins TRBV5-4 to TRBJ2-1; TRBD2 aligns across 7 bases. The CDR3 covers 16 residues. J lost 0 bases, V lost 4 bases, and 7 bases had no gene match. Per germline, CDR1 SGHNT and CDR2 YYREEE (reference sequence). Here the CDR3 DNA reads TGTGCCAGCAGCCCGTGGGGGGACTACTCCTACAATGAGCAGTTCTTC. Translation: CASSPWGDYSYNEQFF.

DNA of the CDR3: TGCGCCAGCAGCCATCGGACAGGGGGCGATAGCACTGAAGCTTTCTTT. It encodes CASSHRTGGDSTEAFF. The chain uses TRBV4-1 and TRBJ1-1; TRBD1 agrees at 11 bases. This CDR3 comprises 16 residues. V shed 3 bases and J 4 bases; nucleotides not matched to a gene: 7. Germline CDR1 is MGHRA and CDR2 is YSYEKL.

The rearrangement links TRBV5-1 to TRBJ2-1; D remains unclear. This CDR3 is 13 amino acids long. V dropped 2 bases and J dropped 8 bases, with 11 bases sitting between them. Germline-derived CDR1 and CDR2 are SGHRS and YFSETQ. The CDR3 nucleotides read TGCGCCAGCAGCTTTGTCGCCCACTATGAGCAGTTCTTC. Encoded protein: CASSFVAHYEQFF. Combining the CDR3 with reference TRBV5-1 and TRBJ2-1 gives the whole variable domain KAGVTQTPRYLIKTRGQQVTLSCSPISGHRSVSWYQQTPGQGLQFLFEYFSETQRNKGNFPGRFSGRQFSNSRSEMNVSTLELGDSALYLCASSFVAHYEQFFGPGTRLTVL.

V is TRBV7-8 and J is TRBJ2-1, with 11 bases that match TRBD2. This CDR3 is 17 amino acids long. J was trimmed by 0 bases and V by 4 bases; bases with no gene match: 5. From germline, CDR1 is SGHVS and CDR2 FQNEAQ. CDR3 sequence: CASSSRLAGSSYNEQFF. The CDR3 DNA follows: TGTGCCAGCAGCTCTAGACTAGCGGGGAGCTCCTACAATGAGCAGTTCTTC. Using reference TRBV7-8 and TRBJ2-1 for the parts outside the CDR3, the full variable domain is GAGVSQSPRYKVAKRGQDVALRCDPISGHVSLFWYQQALGQGPEFLTYFQNEAQLDKSGLPSDRFFAERPEGSVSTLKIQRTQQEDSAVYLCASSSRLAGSSYNEQFFGPGTRLTVL.

The genes are TRBV5-1 and TRBJ1-3; unclear D gene. The V gene's germline CDR1 is SGHRS and CDR2 YFSETQ. This CDR3 contains 14 residues. Trimming took 0 bases from V and 3 from J, leaving 7 bases between them. DNA for the CDR3: TGCGCCAGCAGCTTGGCAGGATATGGAAACACCATATATTTT. Its translation: CASSLAGYGNTIYF.

The V gene is TRBV28, the J gene TRBJ2-7; D is perhaps TRBD1 (7 bases). Deletions cut 3 bases from V and 4 bases from J, with 13 bases between. This CDR3 contains 14 residues. In germline, CDR1 is MDHEN, CDR2 SYDVKM. The CDR3 bases are TGTGCCAGCAGTTTCCACAGGGGAGGTTACGAGCAGTACTTC. This gives the protein CASSFHRGGYEQYF.

V and J are TRBV14 and TRBJ2-5; 13 bases map to TRBD2. V lost 3 bases and J lost 5; bases outside the gene matches: 24. The CDR3 has 22 amino acids. Germline V gives CDR1 SGHDN, CDR2 FVKESK. The CDR3: CASSQLGLAGVRTGPGEETQYF. The CDR3 coding sequence is TGTGCCAGCAGCCAGCTCGGACTAGCGGGAGTGCGGACAGGACCCGGGGAGGAGACCCAGTACTTC.

This chain uses TRBV7-2 with TRBJ1-2; 10 bases agree with TRBD1. Losses at the gene ends were 7 bases for V and 2 bases for J; bases not matched to a gene: 10. Germline assignment: CDR1 SGHTA and CDR2 FQGNSA. The CDR3 is 16 amino acids. The DNA of the CDR3 is TGTGCCAGCATCGACCCGGGGACAGGGGCAAACTATGGCTACACCTTC. Protein sequence: CASIDPGTGANYGYTF.

V and J are TRBV28 and TRBJ1-3, with a tentative D call TRBD1 (5 bases). Germline lookup yields CDR1 MDHEN and CDR2 SYDVKM. The V gene lost 8 bases and the J gene lost 0 bases, with 14 bases spanning the gap. The CDR3 contains 15 residues. The CDR3 bases are TGTGCCAGCTACCCCTCAGGGTACTCTGGAAACACCATATATTTT. It yields the protein CASYPSGYSGNTIYF.

The rearrangement links TRBV19 to TRBJ1-5, with D perhaps matching TRBD1 (5 bases). This CDR3 spans 15 amino acids. Germline V gene sequence: CDR1 LNHDA, CDR2 SQIVND (reference sequence). V was shortened by 9 bases and J by 3 bases, with 18 bases between the two germline ends. CDR3 sequence: CASHTSDRPNQPQHF. CDR3 coding DNA: TGTGCCAGCCATACCTCCGACAGACCCAATCAGCCCCAGCATTTT.

The gene calls are TRBV7-2 and TRBJ2-1, with 14 positions matching TRBD2. The CDR3 totals 15 residues. The germline V gene encodes CDR1 SGHTA and CDR2 FQGNSA. Unmatched junction bases numbered 11, after V lost 10 bases and J lost 9 bases. Here the CDR3 DNA reads TGTGCCACCTCGGAGATGACTAGCGGGAGGGTTGAGCAGTTCTTC. The encoded protein is CATSEMTSGRVEQFF.

The chain has TRBV5-1 and TRBJ2-7, with 14 bases fitting TRBD2. Germline lookup yields CDR1 SGHRS and CDR2 YFSETQ. Trimming cost V 3 bases and J 0 bases; bases outside gene matches: 11. This CDR3 comprises 19 residues. The CDR3 loop reads CASSSQPGLAGDNSYEQYF. The CDR3 DNA is TGCGCCAGCAGCTCCCAACCGGGACTAGCGGGAGATAACTCCTACGAGCAGTACTTC.

The sample holds one count of this clone. The V and J genes are TRBV27 and TRBJ1-1; possibly TRBD1 for D (5 bases). Germline lookup yields CDR1 MNHEY and CDR2 SMNVEV (reference sequence). This CDR3 region has 12 residues. Trimming shortened V by 4 bases and J by 5 bases, and 8 bases separated the two germline ends. CDR3: CASSSGFTEAFF. The DNA of the CDR3 is TGTGCCAGCAGTTCAGGGTTTACTGAAGCTTTCTTT.

This clone was found once. V and J are TRBV28 and TRBJ1-5; D gene ambiguous. The CDR3 totals 13 residues. In germline, CDR1 is MDHEN, CDR2 SYDVKM. V was pared by 6 bases and J by 8 bases, with 14 bases between. In DNA, the CDR3 is TGTGCCAGCAGCCCCGGGTGGGTAGAGCCCCAGCATTTT. Its translation is CASSPGWVEPQHF. Using reference TRBV28 and TRBJ1-5 for the parts outside the CDR3, the full variable domain is DVKVTQSSRYLVKRTGEKVFLECVQDMDHENMFWYRQDPGLGLRLIYFSYDVKMKEKGDIPEGYSVSREKKERFSLILESASTNQTSMYLCASSPGWVEPQHFGDGTRLSIL.

The rearrangement joins TRBV6-6 to TRBJ2-1; 7 nucleotides agree with TRBD2. Germline CDR1 is MNHNY and CDR2 is SVGAGI (reference sequence). This CDR3 is built from 15 residues. V shed 7 bases and J 12 bases; nucleotides not matched to a gene: 18. The CDR3 DNA reads as TGTGCCAGCACTAAACAAGGGATGGGGAGGGGCGGGCAGTTCTTC. Translated, it gives CASTKQGMGRGGQFF.

V gene TRBV30 combines with J gene TRBJ2-7, with TRBD1 matching over 9 bases. The junction had 5 bases not matched to a gene; V was cut back by 3 bases and J by 2 bases. The CDR3 totals 14 residues. From germline, CDR1 is GTSNPN and CDR2 SVGIG (reference sequence). The CDR3, as DNA: TGTGCCTGGAGCCGGGACAGGGATACCTACGAGCAGTACTTC. Its translation is CAWSRDRDTYEQYF.

This sequence joins TRBV7-3 and TRBJ2-2; TRBD1 is a possible D gene (6 bases). V gave up 0 bases and J gave up 3 bases, with 8 bases separating them. The CDR3 totals 15 residues. In germline, CDR1 is SGHTA, CDR2 FQGTGA. The CDR3: CASSLTGADTGELFF. DNA of the CDR3: TGTGCCAGCAGCTTAACGGGGGCTGACACCGGGGAGCTGTTTTTT.

The gene calls are TRBV4-1 and TRBJ2-1; 11 positions agree with TRBD2. CDR1 and CDR2 from the germline V gene are MGHRA and YSYEKL. Losses at the gene ends were 1 base for V and 3 bases for J; bases not matched to a gene: 2. The CDR3 is 16 residues long. Written as DNA, the CDR3 is TGCGCCAGCAGCCAAGTGGGGACTAGCGGCTACAATGAGCAGTTCTTC. It is translated as CASSQVGTSGYNEQFF.